This record concerns one T cell receptor beta chain sequence. The repertoire was sequenced with immunoSEQ multiplex PCR; TCRdb's copy has only in-frame clones and lacks some. Counted here are about 2 million clones, around 96% occurring once; the ten biggest clones make up 0.85% to 1.3%. The ends were cut back, 3 bases at V and 4 bases at J, with 16 bases in the middle. Germline V CDR1 and CDR2: MDHEN, SYDVKM. There are 17 residues in the CDR3. This specimen comes from a study of shared clonotypes between healthy human individuals. In the naive CD8 group, cells lacked CD45RO and were positively selected for CCR7, so terminally differentiated effector memory CD45RA+ cells were left out.

The sample comprised naive CD8+ T cells sorted from blood. V and J are TRBV28 and TRBJ2-6, with D perhaps TRBD2 (6 bases). This receptor was taken from a man between 18 and 29 years old in good health. CDR3: CASSLEAGIPGANVLTF. DNA for the CDR3: TGTGCCAGCAGTTTGGAGGCGGGGATTCCCGGGGCCAACGTCCTGACTTTC.